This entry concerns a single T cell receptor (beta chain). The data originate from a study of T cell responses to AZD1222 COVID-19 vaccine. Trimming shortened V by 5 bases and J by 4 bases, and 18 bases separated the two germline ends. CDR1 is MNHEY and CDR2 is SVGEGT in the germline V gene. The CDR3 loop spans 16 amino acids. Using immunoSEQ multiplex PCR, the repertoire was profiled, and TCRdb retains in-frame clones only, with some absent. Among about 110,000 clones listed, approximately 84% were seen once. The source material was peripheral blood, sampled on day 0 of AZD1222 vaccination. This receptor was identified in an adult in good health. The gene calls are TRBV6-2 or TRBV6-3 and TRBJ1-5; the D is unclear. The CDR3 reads CASSPWAPGKNQPQHF. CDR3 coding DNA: TGTGCCAGCAGTCCCTGGGCCCCGGGGAAAAATCAGCCCCAGCATTTT.